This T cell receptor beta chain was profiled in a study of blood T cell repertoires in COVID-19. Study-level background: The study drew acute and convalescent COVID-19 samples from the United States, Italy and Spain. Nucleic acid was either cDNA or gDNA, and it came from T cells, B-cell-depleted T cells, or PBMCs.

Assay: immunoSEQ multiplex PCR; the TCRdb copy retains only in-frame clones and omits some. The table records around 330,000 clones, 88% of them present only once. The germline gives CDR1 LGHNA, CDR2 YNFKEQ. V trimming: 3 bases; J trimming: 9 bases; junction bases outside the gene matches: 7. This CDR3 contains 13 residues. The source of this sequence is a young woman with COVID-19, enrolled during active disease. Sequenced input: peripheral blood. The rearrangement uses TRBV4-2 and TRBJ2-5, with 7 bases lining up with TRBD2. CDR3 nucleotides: TGTGCCAGCAGCCAGCAAGTTCGGGAGGCCCAGTACTTC. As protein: CASSQQVREAQYF.